This is a list of T cell receptor beta chains from one sample in a study of regulatory T cells in long-lasting Graves disease. TCRdb re-called the multiplex PCR reads with MiXCR, one entry per CDR3 protein. The data show a few hundred thousand distinct CDR3 sequences, with over 20% seen just once and over 11% held by the top ten. Sample: peripheral blood mononuclear cells (PBMCs), taken when the disease was refractory, from a patient treated with antithyroid drugs. The receptors come from a female donor with Graves disease. CDR3s include the opening cysteine and the closing phenylalanine or tryptophan. Fields, in order: V gene, D gene, CDR3 length, J gene, clone size, CDR3 DNA, CDR3 protein. D genes are given only for firm matches. The listing skips clone size in some rows; elsewhere it reads once, few, many or a size class.

>TRBV28|TRBD1|15|TRBJ1-4|many
TGTGCCAGCAGTCCAGACAGGGGGCTTGGGGAAAAACTGTTTTTT
CASSPDRGLGEKLFF
>TRBV28|TRBD2|14|TRBJ2-7|many
TGTGCCAGCAGTCCCCGGGGGGGTGCCTACGAGCAGTACTTC
CASSPRGGAYEQYF
>TRBV6-4|-|15|TRBJ1-4|-
TGTGCCAGCAGTGACTCGGGCGCAACTAATGAAAAACTGTTTTTT
CASSDSGATNEKLFF
>TRBV5-1|-|14|TRBJ1-1|-
TGCGCCAGCAGCTTGGCCATCTCAGGGACTGAAGCTTTCTTT
CASSLAISGTEAFF
>TRBV3-1|-|11|TRBJ2-7|many
TGTGCCAGCAGCGGAGGGGCTCAGCAGTACTTC
CASSGGAQQYF
>TRBV20-1|TRBD1|15|TRBJ1-1|-
TGCAGTGCTAGATTGGACAGGGGACTACGGACTGAAGCTTTCTTT
CSARLDRGLRTEAFF
>TRBV29-1|TRBD2|14|TRBJ2-5|-
TGCAGCGTTGAAGGGACTAGCGGTGGGAGGGCCCAGTACTTC
CSVEGTSGGRAQYF
>TRBV9|-|14|TRBJ2-2|-
TGTGCCAGCAGCGTAGGACGCCTCACCGGGGAGCTGTTTTTT
CASSVGRLTGELFF
>TRBV20-1|-|16|TRBJ1-1|many
TGCAGTGCTAGAGATGACCTTCTGGGTATGAACACTGAAGCTTTCTTT
CSARDDLLGMNTEAFF
>TRBV20-1|-|14|TRBJ2-5|few
TGCAGCGCCGATGAGATAGACTTGGGAGAGACCCAGTACTTC
CSADEIDLGETQYF
>TRBV6-5|-|12|TRBJ1-4|-
TGTGCCAGCAGTTACGACAGTGAAAAACTGTTTTTT
CASSYDSEKLFF
>TRBV5-4|-|15|TRBJ2-7|-
TGTGCCAGCAGCTCCTGGACGGAGAACTCCTACGAGCAGTACTTC
CASSSWTENSYEQYF
>TRBV3-1|-|15|TRBJ2-7|-
TGTGCCAGCAGCCAAGATAGCAGGGAGGTATACGAGCAGTACTTC
CASSQDSREVYEQYF
>TRBV27|-|16|TRBJ2-7|many
TGTGCCAGCAGTTTATCCGGGGGCCGGAGCTCCTACGAGCAGTACTTC
CASSLSGGRSSYEQYF
>TRBV7-9|-|17|TRBJ2-7|few
TGTGCCAGCAGCTTAGTCCTTCTTGTAAGTGTTGGTTTCGAACAGTACTTC
CASSLVLLVSVGFEQYF
>TRBV11-3|-|15|TRBJ2-2|many
TGTGCCAGCAGCGCAAGGACAGACAACACCGGGGAGCTGTTTTTT
CASSARTDNTGELFF
>TRBV20-1|TRBD2|14|TRBJ2-7|many
TGCAGTGCTCTGAGCGGGAGGGGCTCCTACGAGCAGTACTTC
CSALSGRGSYEQYF
>TRBV19|-|13|TRBJ1-1|many
TGTGCCAGTAGTGCCTTAGGGGGGGCTGAAGCTTTCTTT
CASSALGGAEAFF
>TRBV10-3|TRBD1|16|TRBJ2-7|many
TGTGCCATCAGTGCAGGACAGGGGGCGCTTTCAAGCGAGCAGTACTTC
CAISAGQGALSSEQYF
>TRBV2|-|14|TRBJ1-4|-
TGTGCCTGCAGTGGACAAGGGGGGATGACGGAACTGTTTTTT
CACSGQGGMTELFF
>TRBV10-2|TRBD2|14|TRBJ2-7|-
TGCGCCAGCAGTGATTCCGGACTAGCGTACGAGCAGTACTTC
CASSDSGLAYEQYF
>TRBV7-8|-|16|TRBJ2-2|-
TGTGCCAGCAGCCCAGGACAGAACAGGAACACCGGGGAGCTGTTTTTT
CASSPGQNRNTGELFF
>TRBV20-1|-|14|TRBJ2-6|-
TGCAGTGCTGGTGGGTCTAATGGGGCCAACGTCCTGACTTTC
CSAGGSNGANVLTF
>TRBV2|-|13|TRBJ2-2|many
TGTGCCAGCAGTGAGTCTTTCACCGGGGAGCTGTTTTTT
CASSESFTGELFF
>TRBV7-2|-|15|TRBJ2-7|many
TGTGCCAGCAGTCCTGACCCGGGGCGCGTCTACGAGCAGTACTTC
CASSPDPGRVYEQYF
>TRBV7-9|-|12|TRBJ2-5|-
TGTGCCAGCAGCCACGCCGGTGAGACCCAGTACTTC
CASSHAGETQYF
>TRBV7-2|TRBD2|16|TRBJ2-5|-
TGTGCCAGCAGCTTAGGGGGACTAGCGGGAGGAGAGACCCAGTACTTC
CASSLGGLAGGETQYF
>TRBV30|-|11|TRBJ1-1|few
TGTGCCTGGAGCAGAGAAACTGAAGCTTTCTTT
CAWSRETEAFF
>TRBV20-1|-|17|TRBJ2-7|-
TGCAGTGCTAGAGATTTGGGGGGAGCCCTTAAACCCTACGAGCAGTACTTC
CSARDLGGALKPYEQYF
>TRBV24-1|TRBD2|17|TRBJ2-3|-
TGTGCCATCAGTGATCCGCAGACTAGCGGGAGATTAGATACGCAGTATTTT
CAISDPQTSGRLDTQYF
>TRBV19|TRBD2|16|TRBJ2-5|-
TGTGCCAGTACCGGGTTGGCGGGAGCGGAAGAAGAGACCCAGTACTTC
CASTGLAGAEEETQYF
>TRBV7-9|-|13|TRBJ2-7|-
TGTGCCAGCAAAGAGGGAGAGGAGGGCGAACAGTACTTC
CASKEGEEGEQYF
>TRBV20-1|TRBD2|14|TRBJ2-1|-
TGCAGTGCTAGTGGGCTAGCGGATTACAATGAGCAGTTCTTC
CSASGLADYNEQFF
>TRBV2|-|15|TRBJ2-1|few
TGTGCCAGCAGTTTCGAGGAGCGGAGCTACAATGAGCAGTTCTTC
CASSFEERSYNEQFF
>TRBV12-3/TRBV12-4|-|14|TRBJ1-2|many
TGTGCCAGCAGGCGCGGAGGGATTGGCTATGGCTACACCTTC
CASRRGGIGYGYTF
>TRBV3-1|-|14|TRBJ2-7|many
TGTGCCAGCAGCCAAGAGGGCGGCTGGGGGGAGCAGTACTTC
CASSQEGGWGEQYF
>TRBV28|-|15|TRBJ2-4|many
TGTGCCAGCAGCTCGACCGAGACAGCCAAAAACATTCAGTACTTC
CASSSTETAKNIQYF
>TRBV15|TRBD1|17|TRBJ2-7|many
TGTGCCACCAGCAGAAAGCGACAGGGGGCTCTGGCCTACGAGCAGTACTTC
CATSRKRQGALAYEQYF
>TRBV5-1|-|14|TRBJ2-3|-
TGCGCCAGCAGCAGGGACCGAAGCACAGATACGCAGTATTTT
CASSRDRSTDTQYF
>TRBV15|-|11|TRBJ1-4|many
TGTGCCACCAGCAGAGATGAAAAACTGTTTTTT
CATSRDEKLFF
>TRBV5-8|-|13|TRBJ1-5|-
TGTGCCAGCAGCGCCAGGGCACTTCAGCCCCAGCATTTT
CASSARALQPQHF
>TRBV12-3/TRBV12-4|TRBD1|12|TRBJ1-2|once
TGTGCCAGCAGTTTGGGACAGCGGGGCTACACCTTC
CASSLGQRGYTF
>TRBV6-1|-|12|TRBJ1-1|-
TGTGCCAGCAGCGAAGACAGGTATGAAGCTTTCTTT
CASSEDRYEAFF
>TRBV3-1|TRBD2|15|TRBJ2-3|-
TGTGCCAGCAGCCGAGCGGGAGGGGCTGGGGATACGCAGTATTTT
CASSRAGGAGDTQYF
>TRBV14|-|15|TRBJ2-4|many
TGTGCCAGCAGCCCCGGGCCTACTAACGGGAACATTCAGTACTTC
CASSPGPTNGNIQYF
>TRBV6-1|-|14|TRBJ1-1|few
TGTGCCAGCAGTGAGCCCCGGGGAGGCACTGAAGCTTTCTTT
CASSEPRGGTEAFF
>TRBV18|-|12|TRBJ2-5|many
TGTGCCAGCTCATCGAGACAAGAGACCCAGTACTTC
CASSSRQETQYF
>TRBV5-5|TRBD1|12|TRBJ1-1|few
TGTGCCAGCAGCTTGGCACAGGGGGAAGCTTTCTTT
CASSLAQGEAFF
>TRBV6-4|-|17|TRBJ1-5|few
TGTGCCAGCAGTGGTCCAGAAATCGGGCCAACTCATCAGCCCCAGCATTTT
CASSGPEIGPTHQPQHF
>TRBV11-2|TRBD2|17|TRBJ2-5|-
TGTGCCAGCAGCCTAGCTTGGGAACTAGCGGTACAAGAGACCCAGTACTTC
CASSLAWELAVQETQYF
>TRBV7-9|-|15|TRBJ2-7|-
TGTGCCAGCAGTCTAGATCAGGGCAGGGCCTACGAGCAGTACTTC
CASSLDQGRAYEQYF
>TRBV6-1|-|14|TRBJ2-7|-
TGTGCCAGCAGCCCACCCCCACTAGGTCACGAGCAGTACTTC
CASSPPPLGHEQYF
>TRBV28|-|15|TRBJ1-4|many
TGTGCCAGCAGCCCGGACAGACCAACTAATGAAAAACTGTTTTTT
CASSPDRPTNEKLFF